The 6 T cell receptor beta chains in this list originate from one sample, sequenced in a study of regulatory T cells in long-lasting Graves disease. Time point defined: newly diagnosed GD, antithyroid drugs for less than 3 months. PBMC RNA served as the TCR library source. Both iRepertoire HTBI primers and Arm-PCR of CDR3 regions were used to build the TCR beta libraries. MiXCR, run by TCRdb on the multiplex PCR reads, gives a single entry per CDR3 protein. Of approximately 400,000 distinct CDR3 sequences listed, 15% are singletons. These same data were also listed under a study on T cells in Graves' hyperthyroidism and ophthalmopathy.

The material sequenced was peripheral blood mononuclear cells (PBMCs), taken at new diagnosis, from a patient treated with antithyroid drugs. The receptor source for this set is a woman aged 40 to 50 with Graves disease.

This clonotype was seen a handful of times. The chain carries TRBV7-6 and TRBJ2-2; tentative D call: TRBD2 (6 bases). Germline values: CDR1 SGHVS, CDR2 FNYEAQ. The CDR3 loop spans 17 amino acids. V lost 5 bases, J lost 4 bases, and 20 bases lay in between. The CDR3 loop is CASSPGPRDWGTGELFF. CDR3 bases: TGTGCCAGCAGCCCAGGTCCCCGGGACTGGGGCACCGGGGAGCTGTTTTTT.

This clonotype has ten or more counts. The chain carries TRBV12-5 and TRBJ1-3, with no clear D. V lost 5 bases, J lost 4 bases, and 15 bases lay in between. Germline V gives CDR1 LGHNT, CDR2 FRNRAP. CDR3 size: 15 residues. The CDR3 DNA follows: TGTGCTAGTGGTCGCGGCCCCAAGGCGGGAAACACCATATATTTT. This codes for CASGRGPKAGNTIYF.

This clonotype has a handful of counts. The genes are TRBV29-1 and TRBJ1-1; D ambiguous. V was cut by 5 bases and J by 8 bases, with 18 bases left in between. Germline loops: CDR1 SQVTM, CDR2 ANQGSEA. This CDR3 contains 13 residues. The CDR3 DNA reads TGCAGCGTTACTGGCCAGTCGGAAGAAGAAGCTTTCTTT. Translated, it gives CSVTGQSEEEAFF.

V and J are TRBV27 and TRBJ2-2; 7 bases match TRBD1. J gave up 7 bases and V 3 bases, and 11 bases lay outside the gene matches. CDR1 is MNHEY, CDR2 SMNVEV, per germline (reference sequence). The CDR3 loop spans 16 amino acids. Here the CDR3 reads CASSFDRVPTVGELFF. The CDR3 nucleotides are TGTGCCAGCAGTTTCGACAGGGTCCCAACCGTCGGGGAGCTGTTTTTT.

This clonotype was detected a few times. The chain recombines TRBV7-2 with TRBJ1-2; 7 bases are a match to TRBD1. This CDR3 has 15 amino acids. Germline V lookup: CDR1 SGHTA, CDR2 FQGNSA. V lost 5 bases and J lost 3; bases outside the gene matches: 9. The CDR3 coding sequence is TGTGCCAGCAGCCCCAGCGGGACAGCTCACTATGGCTACACCTTC. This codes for CASSPSGTAHYGYTF.

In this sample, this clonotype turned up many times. For the CDR3, the DNA is TGTGCCAGCGCCTACCGGGACAATAACTACGAGCAGTACTTC. This codes for CASAYRDNNYEQYF. The chain joins TRBV2 to TRBJ2-7; a weak D match, TRBD1 (6 bases). The germline V gene encodes CDR1 SNHLY and CDR2 FYNNEI. CDR3 length: 14 amino acids. V was shortened by 8 bases and J by 3 bases, with 17 bases between the two germline ends.